A selection of T cell receptor beta chains follows, all from one sample in a study of blood T cell repertoires in COVID-19. TCRdb's copy holds only in-frame clones and misses some; the assay was immunoSEQ multiplex PCR. The sample yields about 120,000 clones, 65% to 90% seen once. Material for sequencing was peripheral blood. These receptors all stem from a human donor in a cohort sampled during active COVID-19. CDR3s include the opening cysteine and the closing phenylalanine or tryptophan. The D gene is left open where the match is weak. A clone size is listed for some rows: how often the clone was seen (once, few, many), or a class if it is expanded.

cdr3_aa cdr3_nt clone_size j_call d_call v_call
CASSYASGGTGNEQYF TGTGCCAGCAGTTACGCCAGCGGGGGGACGGGAAACGAGCAGTACTTC NA TRBJ2-7 TRBD2 TRBV6-2/TRBV6-3
CASSLALAGAYEQYF TGTGCCAGCAGCTTAGCGTTGGCGGGGGCCTACGAGCAGTACTTC NA TRBJ2-7 TRBD2 TRBV7-8
CASSFWQGATYEQYF TGTGCCAGCAGTTTCTGGCAGGGGGCCACCTACGAGCAGTACTTC NA TRBJ2-7 TRBD1 TRBV28
CASLREEGYEQYF TGTGCCAGCTTAAGGGAGGAAGGCTACGAGCAGTACTTC NA TRBJ2-7 NA TRBV2
CASSPQYQETQYF TGCGCCAGCAGCCCCCAGTACCAAGAGACCCAGTACTTC once TRBJ2-5 NA TRBV5-1
CASRGDLAGGHLNEQFF TGTGCCAGCAGGGGTGACTTAGCGGGGGGGCATCTCAATGAGCAGTTCTTC few TRBJ2-1 TRBD2 TRBV27
CASSESAVFPGKLFF TGTGCCAGCAGTGAATCTGCGGTTTTCCCGGGGAAACTGTTTTTT NA TRBJ1-4 NA TRBV25-1
CASRSEGSYEQYF TGTGCCAGCAGATCCGAGGGCTCCTACGAGCAGTACTTC NA TRBJ2-7 NA TRBV11-2
CTSSQIWAWSSGEDTF TGCACCAGCAGCCAAATATGGGCGTGGTCGTCTGGGGAGGACACCTTC NA TRBJ1-2 NA TRBV1
CASSLGLADEQYF TGTGCCAGCAGCTTGGGACTAGCGGACGAGCAGTACTTC once TRBJ2-7 TRBD2 TRBV5-4
CASSQAGTGHNEQFF TGTGCCAGCAGCCAAGCCGGGACTGGCCACAATGAGCAGTTCTTC NA TRBJ2-1 NA TRBV3-1/TRBV3-2
CASSQQGAGGELFF TGTGCCAGCAGCCAACAGGGGGCTGGCGGGGAGCTGTTTTTT NA TRBJ2-2 TRBD1 TRBV14
CASSELAGVSYEQYF TGTGCCAGCAGTGAACTAGCGGGGGTCTCCTACGAGCAGTACTTC NA TRBJ2-7 TRBD2 TRBV6-1
CASSLRGQLGSYEQYF TGTGCCAGCAGTTTGCGGGGACAGTTGGGCTCCTACGAGCAGTACTTC NA TRBJ2-7 NA TRBV27
CASLQDRATDTQYF TGTGCCAGCTTACAGGACAGGGCCACAGATACGCAGTATTTT NA TRBJ2-3 TRBD1 TRBV18
CASSRGGEGEQYF TGCGCCAGCAGCCGAGGGGGAGAAGGCGAGCAGTACTTC NA TRBJ2-7 NA TRBV4-3
CASSAMVGGAVLDEQFF TGTGCCAGCAGCGCCATGGTCGGGGGGGCCGTTCTCGATGAGCAGTTCTTC NA TRBJ2-1 NA TRBV21-1
CASNWQNQETQYF TGTGCCAGCAATTGGCAGAACCAAGAGACCCAGTACTTC once TRBJ2-5 NA TRBV12-3/TRBV12-4
CASSGGRDTEAFF TGTGCCAGCTCGGGGGGAAGGGACACTGAAGCTTTCTTT NA TRBJ1-1 NA TRBV18
CASSRGTRADTQYF TGTGCCAGCAGCCGGGGGACTAGGGCAGATACGCAGTATTTT NA TRBJ2-3 TRBD2 TRBV3-1/TRBV3-2
CASSPGSRAGELFF TGTGCCAGCAGCCCCGGGAGCCGCGCCGGGGAGCTGTTTTTT NA TRBJ2-2 NA TRBV5-4
CASSYLSPYNSPLHF TGTGCCAGCAGTTATCTCTCCCCGTATAATTCACCCCTCCACTTT NA TRBJ1-6 NA TRBV6-6
CAVQGSGNTIYF TGTGCCGTACAGGGGTCAGGAAACACCATATATTTT NA TRBJ1-3 TRBD1 TRBV10-3